Included here is one T cell receptor beta chain sequence, with context. The table lists this clonotype with a few counts. Its recognized antigen is unknown. The input lacks base qualities; no much larger clone sits a single base away. What this sample's treatment or condition label stands for: allogeneic hematopoietic cell transplantation with graft depleted of TCRalphabeta T cells and CD19 B cells. TCRalphabeta/CD19-depleted allogeneic hematopoietic cell grafts were given to the transplant recipients, all of whom were children. The record originates from a study of T-cell reconstitution after alpha-beta-depleted transplantation in children (dated by TCRdb to 2016 to 2017). Background on the whole study: Using TCR repertoire profiling, the study followed T-cell immune reconstitution in a quantitative way in children after TCRalphabeta/CD19-depleted allogeneic hematopoietic cell transplantation. The paper's findings and limits, for the study overall: About two months after transplant, the apparently early recovery of alphabetaT-cell counts reportedly depended on just several hundred clones that had expanded rapidly and came from non-depleted graft cells. In some patients, high TCRbeta diversity at day 60 was attributed to recipient T cells and intrathymic progenitors that had survived conditioning. Hyperexpanded clone frequencies declined over subsequent months; after one year, T-cell counts and TCRbeta diversity were mostly attributed to newly produced T cells.

The library came from PCR. Reads for this sample came from an Illumina HiSeq 2500. To normalize quantification of the TCRbeta repertoire, the TCR libraries were built with molecular barcoding that relied on unique molecular identifiers. Clones were called with MiXCR by TCRdb after fastp trimmed the public reads at Q25, and only in-frame beta chains were retained. Entries are consolidated by CDR3 protein sequence, retaining the most common genes and DNA. A total of 800,000 to 1,000,000 distinct CDR3 sequences appear in this sample, about 26% of them only once. The top ten hold over 25% of the sample. This TCR was recovered from a boy less than two years old who had a stem cell transplant for SCID, so the T cells may come from the graft donor. Sequenced here: PBMCs, mostly from graft donor cells, sampled 360 days after TCRalphabeta/CD19-depleted stem cell transplant.

The CDR3 region: CSAREVPDTQYF. In nucleotides, the sequence is TGCAGTGCTAGAGAGGTCCCAGATACGCAGTATTTT. This chain is built from TRBV20-1 and TRBJ2-3; no D segment can be confidently identified. V is cut by 0 bases and J by 4 bases, and the space between the germline ends is 5 bases. The CDR3 measures 12 amino acids from cysteine to phenylalanine. The retained sequence is limited to the CDR3, 36 bases, with the frame set at the first base. Via the germline V gene (reference sequence), CDR1 is DFQATT and CDR2 SNEGSKA.